This entry features one T cell receptor beta chain sequence. The CDR3 has 18 amino acids. CDR1 and CDR2 from the germline V gene are SEHNR and FQNEAQ (reference sequence). V dropped 5 bases and J dropped 0 bases, with 20 bases sitting between them. This sample is part of a study of technical replicates of blood from several donors. Repertoires were generated with immunoSEQ multiplex PCR, while TCRdb's copy carries only in-frame clones and drops some. The sample shows 65,000 to 90,000 clones, about 94% of them seen only once. This rearrangement joins TRBV7-9 to TRBJ2-1, with D perhaps TRBD2 (7 bases). The receptor comes from a human donor in good health. What was sequenced was T cells isolated from PBMCs. The CDR3 DNA reads as TGTGCCAGCAGCCCGGGGGGCGAAGCTTATGGCTCCTACAATGAGCAGTTCTTC. It yields the protein CASSPGGEAYGSYNEQFF.